The 10 T cell receptor beta chains below all came from one sample that was sequenced in a study of cytotoxic CD8 clonotypes in ibrutinib-treated CLL (dated by TCRdb to the early 2020s). The protocol used for the library was the immunoSEQ multiplex PCR assay. Drawn from immuneACCESS, this table holds only the in-frame rearrangements with V and J called that TCRdb kept. Clones are partly lost; checked studies trace under half to an unresolved V gene and leave the rest unexplained. The sample table contains 110,000 to 150,000 clones; only one count was recorded for about three quarters of them. Roughly 4.7% of the sample lies in the top ten. The time point tag for this specimen amounts to: approximately 2 years on ibrutinib. The sequencing here drew on PBMCs, taken after 24 months of ibrutinib treatment. The receptor source for this set is a human donor with chronic lymphocytic leukemia.

A few counts support this clone. CDR3 sequence: CASSLWARWETQYF. CDR3 in DNA: TGTGCCAGCAGCTTATGGGCGAGATGGGAGACCCAGTACTTC. J is TRBJ2-5 and V is TRBV7-9, with D unresolved. This CDR3 is 14 amino acids long. The ends were cut back, 2 bases at V and 5 bases at J, with 12 bases in the middle. Germline V lookup: CDR1 SEHNR, CDR2 FQNEAQ (reference sequence).

This clone has a count of ten or more. V and J are TRBV2 and TRBJ1-5; possibly TRBD1 for D (6 bases). The CDR3 spans 14 residues. Germline V gene lookup returns CDR1 SNHLY and CDR2 FYNNEI. Between the trimmed V and J ends, which lost 7 bases and 5 bases, there was a span of 15 bases. The CDR3 loop is CASMTGTKDQPQHF. The CDR3 DNA reads TGTGCCAGCATGACCGGGACAAAAGATCAGCCCCAGCATTTT.

This clone was found a few times. The chain recombines TRBV2 with TRBJ1-1; 9 bases line up with TRBD1. Unmatched junction bases numbered 3, after V lost 1 base and J lost 0 bases. CDR3 length equals 16 residues. CDR1 and CDR2 (germline): SNHLY, FYNNEI. Here the CDR3 reads CASSEEGTGMNTEAFF. The CDR3, as DNA: TGTGCCAGCAGTGAAGAGGGGACAGGGATGAACACTGAAGCTTTCTTT.

CDR3 in DNA: TGTGCCGGTGGAGGGCGGCAGGGGAACACCGGGGAGCTGTTTTTT. This gives the protein CAGGGRQGNTGELFF. This chain uses TRBV7-9 with TRBJ2-2; a weak D match, TRBD2 (6 bases). CDR1 is SEHNR and CDR2 is FQNEAQ in the germline V gene (reference sequence). The CDR3 spans 15 residues. V lost 11 bases to trimming and J lost 1 base, with 17 bases between them. The whole variable domain, filled in from reference TRBV7-9 and TRBJ2-2, reads DTGVSQNPRHKITKRGQNVTFRCDPISEHNRLYWYRQTLGQGPEFLTYFQNEAQLEKSRLLSDRFSAERPKGSFSTLEIQRTEQGDSAMYLCAGGGRQGNTGELFFGEGSRLTVL.

The CDR3 loop reads CASSTKRTSPDTQYF. The DNA of the CDR3 is TGTGCCAGCAGCACGAAGAGGACTAGCCCAGATACGCAGTATTTT. V and J are TRBV9 and TRBJ2-3; 8 positions match TRBD2. The V and J ends lost 4 bases and 4 bases, in that order; junction bases with no gene match: 8. CDR1 and CDR2 from the germline V gene are SGDLS and YYNGEE. The CDR3 is 15 amino acids.

The rearrangement uses TRBV18 and TRBJ2-1, with 7 bases aligning to TRBD2. Germline CDR1 and CDR2: KGHSH and LQKENI. The length of the CDR3 is 15 residues. J gave up 2 bases and V 4 bases, and 5 bases lay outside the gene matches. CDR3 amino acids: CASSRLGGTYNEQFF. The CDR3 nucleotides read TGTGCCAGCTCACGCCTCGGGGGGACCTACAATGAGCAGTTCTTC. The complete variable domain, with remaining parts taken from reference TRBV18 and TRBJ2-1, reads NAGVMQNPRHLVRRRGQEARLRCSPMKGHSHVYWYRQLPEEGLKFMVYLQKENIIDESGMPKERFSAEFPKEGPSILRIQQVVRGDSAAYFCASSRLGGTYNEQFFGPGTRLTVL.

V and J are TRBV5-8 and TRBJ1-1, with D unresolved. Germline CDR1 is SGHTS and CDR2 is YDEGEE. The V gene lost 2 bases and the J gene lost 3 bases, with 11 bases spanning the gap. The length of the CDR3 is 14 residues. The CDR3 region has the DNA TGTGCCAGCAGCTTCCCGAGTTGGGACACTGAAGCTTTCTTT. Translating gives CASSFPSWDTEAFF.

The chain carries TRBV7-2 and TRBJ2-4; TRBD2 matches 7 bases. This CDR3 contains 19 residues. The V segment lost 1 base and the J segment 1 base; nucleotides outside the gene matches: 13. The V gene's germline CDR1 is SGHTA and CDR2 FQGNSA. For the CDR3, the DNA is TGTGCCAGCAGCTTAGATCCAGCGGGAATGGGAGGGGCCAAAAACATTCAGTACTTC. This gives the protein CASSLDPAGMGGAKNIQYF.

The chain links TRBV11-3 to TRBJ2-1, with 13 bases fitting TRBD2. The CDR3 loop spans 16 amino acids. Germline loops: CDR1 SGHNT, CDR2 YENEEA. With V trimmed by 4 bases and J by 9 bases, 9 bases remained unmatched. The CDR3 region is CASSSGLAGPRGEQFF. The DNA of the CDR3 is TGTGCCAGCAGCTCGGGACTAGCGGGACCCCGCGGTGAGCAGTTCTTC.

A word on this clone: One junction end does not reproduce the germline sequence, and a read error may be involved. The chain recombines TRBV7-2 with TRBJ2-7; 11 bases align to TRBD2. This CDR3 contains 12 residues. Germline V gives CDR1 SGHTA, CDR2 FQGNSA. Here the CDR3 DNA reads TGTGCCATCCACGGACTAGCGGGTCCCCTAAGCTTC. It translates to CAIHGLAGPLSF.